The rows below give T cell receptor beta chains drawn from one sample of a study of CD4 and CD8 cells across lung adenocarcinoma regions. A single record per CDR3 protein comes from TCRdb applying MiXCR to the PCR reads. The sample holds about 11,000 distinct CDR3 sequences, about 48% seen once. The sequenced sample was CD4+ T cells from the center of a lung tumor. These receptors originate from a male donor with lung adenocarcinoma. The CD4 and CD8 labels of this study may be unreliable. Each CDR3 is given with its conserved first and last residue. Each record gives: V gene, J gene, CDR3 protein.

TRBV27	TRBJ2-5	CASSRGGDKDIQYF
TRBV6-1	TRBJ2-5	CASTQQGARVETQYF
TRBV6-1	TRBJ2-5	CASTTGGEETQYF
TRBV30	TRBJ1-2	CAWSVYRNYGYTF
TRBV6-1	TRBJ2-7	CASRPSQSSYEQYF
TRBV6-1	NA	CASRERQGVTSDGYEQYF
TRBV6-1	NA	CASSTGKLSGANVLTF
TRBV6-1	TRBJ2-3	CAGSGASDQDTQYF
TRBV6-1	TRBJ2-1	CASSDLEPYNEQFF
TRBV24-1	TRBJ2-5	CATSDRTSDQETQYF
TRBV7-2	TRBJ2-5	CASSLSSGNQETQYF
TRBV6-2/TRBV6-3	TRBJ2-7	CAIHTGTGIYEQYF
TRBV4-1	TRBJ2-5	CASSPPEYF
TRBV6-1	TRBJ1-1	CASSEVYGANTEAFF
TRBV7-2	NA	CASSLAAKDTQYF
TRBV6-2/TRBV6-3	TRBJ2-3	CAGSGCRGADTQYF
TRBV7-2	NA	CASSSTAFGAEQYF
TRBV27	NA	CASDRAWGGINSNPPLHF
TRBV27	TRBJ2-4	CASSLLGQPDTDIQYF
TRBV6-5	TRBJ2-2	CASSFDLHGGELFF
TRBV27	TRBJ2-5	CASSSPGLAGETQYF
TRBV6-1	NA	CASSIQGSGANVQYF
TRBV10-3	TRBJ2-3	CAGLDARDADTQYF
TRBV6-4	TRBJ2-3	CASSDGAGADTQYF
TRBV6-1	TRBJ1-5	CASSPQGAHQPLHF
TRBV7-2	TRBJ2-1	CASSLGSGRTNEQFF
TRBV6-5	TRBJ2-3	CASSYYWAGQGEDTQYF
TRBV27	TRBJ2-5	CASSHRGMETQYF
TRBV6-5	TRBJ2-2	CASSYRVFPAGELFF
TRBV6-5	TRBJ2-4	CASSYSRGNIQYF
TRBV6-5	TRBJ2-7	CATIKQGAYEQYF
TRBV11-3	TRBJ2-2	CASSLDGTGVGTGELFF
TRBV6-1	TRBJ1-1	CASRMRYMNTEAFF
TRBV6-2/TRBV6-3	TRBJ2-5	CASSTTSAQTQYF
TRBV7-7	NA	CASSLGQGETQYF
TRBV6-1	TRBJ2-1	CASRRGLAGGGNEQFF
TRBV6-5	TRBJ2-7	CASSYSAQTYEQYF
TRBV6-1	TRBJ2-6	CASSKTWTGLLPCAYVLTF
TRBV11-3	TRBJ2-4	CASSYPGILQYF
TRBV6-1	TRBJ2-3	CASRGGLGEDTQYF
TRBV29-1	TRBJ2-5	CSEGGETQYF
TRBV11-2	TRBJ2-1	CASSPRQGAGYNEQFF
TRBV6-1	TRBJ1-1	CASRENTEAFF
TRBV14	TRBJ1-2	CASSQIRGRWGYTF
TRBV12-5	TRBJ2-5	CASAPTSGQETQYF
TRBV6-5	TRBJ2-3	CASSSTGLAGGRGKDTQYF
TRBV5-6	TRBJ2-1	CASSLGTRIGINEQFF
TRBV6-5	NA	CASSYLAGGGVHEQYF
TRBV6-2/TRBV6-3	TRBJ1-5	CASSPWQGAGGNQPQHF
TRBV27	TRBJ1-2	CATQRGNPLSTF
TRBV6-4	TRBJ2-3	CASGGRDQDTQYF
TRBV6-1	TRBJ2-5	CASSRRQGASQTQYF
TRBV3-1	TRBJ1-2	CASSQEDREAGYTF
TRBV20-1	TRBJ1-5	CSALRDSLSPDQPQHF
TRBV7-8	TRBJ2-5	CASILSGQEGTQYF
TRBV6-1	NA	CASRDRGQNTQYF
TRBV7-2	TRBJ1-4	CASSPGDSTNEKLFF
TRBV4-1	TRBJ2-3	CASSQVAYTDTQYF
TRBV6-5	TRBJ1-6	CASSYRTTGGLNSPLHF